Sequencing of this TCR beta chain was carried out in a study of response to subunit inactivated influenza vaccine. Study-wide results and caveats: The authors suggested that few new T cells are recruited per seasonal influenza vaccination.

Concerning this clonotype: Its target is unknown.

Each CDR3 protein is one row after TCRdb ran MiXCR on the RT-PCR reads. The sample contains around 850,000 distinct CDR3 sequences, approximately 18% of which appear only once. The CDR3 runs 12 residues. Between the trimmed V and J ends, which lost 0 bases and 11 bases, there was a span of 11 bases. Germline CDR1 reads SGHRS; CDR2 reads YFSETQ. The material sequenced was PBMCs from blood, taken 5 to 6 days after vaccination. The rearrangement uses TRBV5-1 and TRBJ1-1, with no clear D. This sequence originates from a man over 45 who received an inactivated influenza vaccine. CDR3 sequence (DNA): TGCGCCAGCAGCTTGGGATACCAAAGGGCTTTCTTT. This codes for CASSLGYQRAFF.